What follows are 19 T cell receptor beta chains derived from one specimen sequenced in a study of blood T cell repertoires in COVID-19 (dated by TCRdb to about 2020). Library preparation used the immunoSEQ multiplex PCR assay. Drawn from immuneACCESS, this table holds only the in-frame rearrangements with V and J called that TCRdb kept. Clones are partly lost; checked studies trace under half to an unresolved V gene and leave the rest unexplained. For this sample the table gives roughly 200,000 clones, of which about 86% were detected only once. Around 25% of the sample comes from the top ten. Sequencing was done on a sample of PBMCs or T cells enriched from blood (not recorded which). The source is a middle-aged woman in a cohort exposed to, infected with or recovered from COVID-19 (not recorded which).

This sequence joins TRBV4-3 and TRBJ1-2; TRBD1 aligns across 10 bases. The CDR3 contains 14 residues. CDR1 and CDR2 from the germline V gene are LGHNA and YSLEER. V gave up 1 base and J gave up 8 bases; unmatched junction bases: 4. CDR3 in DNA: TGCGCCAGCAGCCAAGGACAGGGGGCGGGGGGCTACACCTTC. Translating it yields CASSQGQGAGGYTF.

The chain has TRBV4-2 and TRBJ1-4, with D perhaps TRBD1 (5 bases). Trimming removed 0 bases from V and 0 bases from J, with 8 bases in between. From germline, CDR1 is LGHNA and CDR2 YNFKEQ. The CDR3 has 16 residues. In nucleotides, the CDR3 is TGTGCCAGCAGCCAAGATTCGGACACAACTAATGAAAAACTGTTTTTT. It yields the protein CASSQDSDTTNEKLFF.

The rearrangement uses TRBV11-2 and TRBJ2-3, with TRBD2 matching 9 bases. Per the germline V gene, CDR1 is SGHAT and CDR2 is FQNNGV. The CDR3 has 17 amino acids. Trimming at V came to 5 bases and at J to 3 bases, leaving 12 bases not matched to a gene. CDR3 sequence reads: CASSPNPAGGPTDTQYF. The DNA of the CDR3 is TGTGCCAGCAGCCCCAACCCCGCGGGAGGGCCTACAGATACGCAGTATTTT.

The rearrangement joins TRBV5-1 to TRBJ1-4, with 7 bases matching TRBD1. The CDR3 spans 16 residues. Germline V lookup: CDR1 SGHRS, CDR2 YFSETQ. With 5 bases clipped from V and 4 bases from J, the junction kept 11 bases outside the gene matches. CDR3 amino acids: CASRPGDSKINEKLFF. CDR3 nucleotide sequence: TGCGCCAGCAGACCCGGGGACAGTAAAATTAATGAAAAACTGTTTTTT. The complete variable domain, with remaining parts taken from reference TRBV5-1 and TRBJ1-4, reads KAGVTQTPRYLIKTRGQQVTLSCSPISGHRSVSWYQQTPGQGLQFLFEYFSETQRNKGNFPGRFSGRQFSNSRSEMNVSTLELGDSALYLCASRPGDSKINEKLFFGSGTQLSVL.

Of note for this clone: An end of the junction does not agree with germline; a read error may underlie this. CDR3 in DNA: TGTGCCAGCAGCCTAGCCCCCAGGGGATGGAGCAATCAGCCCCAGCATTTT. Amino acid sequence: CASSLAPRGWSNQPQHF. V gene TRBV7-8 combines with J gene TRBJ1-5; tentative D call: TRBD1 (6 bases). Germline loops: CDR1 SGHVS, CDR2 FQNEAQ. This CDR3 is 17 amino acids long.

The V call is TRBV5-4, the J call TRBJ2-1, with TRBD2 identical over 8 bases. The germline gives CDR1 SGHNT, CDR2 YYREEE (reference sequence). The CDR3 has 13 amino acids. The trim removed 4 bases at V and 8 bases at J, leaving 5 bases unmatched. The CDR3 bases are TGTGCCAGCAGCCCCGCCGGGGGGGATGAGCAGTTCTTC. Its protein product is CASSPAGGDEQFF.

The chain uses TRBV27 and TRBJ2-7; 10 bases are shared with TRBD1. This CDR3 is built from 14 residues. Trimming removed 3 bases from V and 5 bases from J; junction bases left unmatched: 4. Germline lookup yields CDR1 MNHEY and CDR2 SMNVEV (reference sequence). CDR3 bases: TGTGCCAGCAGTTTGGGGGACAGGGGTAACGAGCAGTACTTC. Translation: CASSLGDRGNEQYF.

The chain joins TRBV5-4 to TRBJ2-1; 7 nucleotides align to TRBD2. The CDR3 consists of 16 residues. Germline assignment: CDR1 SGHNT and CDR2 YYREEE (reference sequence). Losses at the gene ends were 2 bases for V and 2 bases for J; bases not matched to a gene: 7. CDR3 in DNA: TGTGCCAGCAGCTTTGGGGTAGCGGGTACCTACAATGAGCAGTTCTTC. This codes for CASSFGVAGTYNEQFF.

The chain is built from TRBV4-3 and TRBJ1-1; D uncertain. CDR3 length equals 15 residues. Germline-derived CDR1 and CDR2 are LGHNA and YSLEER. V lost 0 bases and J 6 bases, leaving 14 bases between the germline ends. The CDR3 reads CASSQEIPPRPEAFF. In DNA form, the CDR3 reads TGCGCCAGCAGCCAAGAGATCCCCCCCAGGCCTGAAGCTTTCTTT.

This clone has just one count. The rearrangement uses TRBV4-1 and TRBJ1-5; 7 bases are shared with TRBD1. Trimming removed 4 bases from V and 2 bases from J; junction bases left unmatched: 8. The CDR3 spans 16 residues. Germline loops: CDR1 MGHRA, CDR2 YSYEKL. The CDR3 coding sequence is TGCGCCAGCAGCCTCAGGGGGGCGAGCGGCAATCAGCCCCAGCATTTT. This sequence encodes CASSLRGASGNQPQHF.

The V and J genes are TRBV9 and TRBJ2-1; perhaps TRBD1 as D (6 bases). Germline CDR1 reads SGDLS; CDR2 reads YYNGEE. The CDR3 runs 13 residues. The V end lost 2 bases, the J end lost 7 bases, and 10 bases lay between the germline ends. Written as DNA, the CDR3 is TGTGCCAGCAGCGTTCGGGACACAAATGAGCAGTTCTTC. This sequence encodes CASSVRDTNEQFF.

The chain joins TRBV10-1 to TRBJ2-7, with a weak D call TRBD2 (6 bases). Trimming stripped 6 bases from V and 4 bases from J, with 16 bases between. The CDR3 has 14 residues. Germline CDR1 reads WNHNN; CDR2 reads SYGVQD (reference sequence). The CDR3 loop reads CASRDREQKYEQYF. The DNA for the CDR3 is TGCGCCAGCAGGGACCGGGAGCAGAAATACGAGCAGTACTTC.

The chain is built from TRBV2 and TRBJ1-1; TRBD1 matches at 8 bases. The trim removed 9 bases at V and 3 bases at J, leaving 9 bases unmatched. CDR3 size: 14 residues. The germline V gene has CDR1 SNHLY and CDR2 FYNNEI. The CDR3 DNA reads TGTGCCAGTACAGGGGGTGGGGGTCACACTGAAGCTTTCTTT. This sequence encodes CASTGGGGHTEAFF.

The gene calls are TRBV11-2 and TRBJ1-2; 9 bases align to TRBD1. Trimming took 5 bases from V and 3 from J; bases not matched to a gene: 7. CDR1 and CDR2 (germline): SGHAT, FQNNGV. This CDR3 region has 15 residues. The CDR3 DNA is TGTGCCAGCAGCGCCCGACAGGGGGGAGACTATGGCTACACCTTC. It yields the protein CASSARQGGDYGYTF.

The J gene is TRBJ2-1, the V gene TRBV19, with D perhaps TRBD2 (6 bases). The germline V gene has CDR1 LNHDA and CDR2 SQIVND (reference sequence). Trimming removed 7 bases from V and 2 bases from J, with 15 bases in between. The CDR3 length is 15 residues. This CDR3 is CASTISGATYNEQFF. The CDR3 DNA follows: TGTGCCAGTACAATTAGCGGTGCCACCTACAATGAGCAGTTCTTC.

The genes are TRBV5-1 and TRBJ2-7; 8 bases match TRBD2. V shed 1 base and J 0 bases; nucleotides not matched to a gene: 3. Germline loops: CDR1 SGHRS, CDR2 YFSETQ. The CDR3 covers 15 residues. This CDR3 reads CASSLTSGDSYEQYF. CDR3 bases: TGCGCCAGCAGCTTGACTAGCGGCGACTCCTACGAGCAGTACTTC.

This chain uses TRBV19 with TRBJ1-5; D unclear. This CDR3 has 15 residues. V was cut by 3 bases and J by 6 bases, with 15 bases left in between. Germline loops: CDR1 LNHDA, CDR2 SQIVND (reference sequence). DNA of the CDR3: TGTGCCAGTAGTATCTTCTGGGAGGTCAGTCAGCCCCAGCATTTT. Residues: CASSIFWEVSQPQHF.

V and J are TRBV5-5 and TRBJ2-7; 7 nucleotides match TRBD1. Germline-derived CDR1 and CDR2 are SGHKS and YYEKEE (reference sequence). The CDR3 runs to 14 residues. The V segment lost 4 bases and the J segment 5 bases; nucleotides outside the gene matches: 9. The CDR3, as DNA: TGTGCCAGCAGCACACGACAGGGAGCGGACGAGCAGTACTTC. Translated: CASSTRQGADEQYF.

V is TRBV2 and J is TRBJ1-5; D not resolved. Germline lookup yields CDR1 SNHLY and CDR2 FYNNEI. The CDR3 spans 15 residues. With 1 base removed from V and 0 bases from J, the gap between germline ends came to 7 bases. As DNA, the CDR3 is TGTGCCAGCAGTGAAGACGGAGTTAGCAATCAGCCCCAGCATTTT. Its protein is CASSEDGVSNQPQHF.